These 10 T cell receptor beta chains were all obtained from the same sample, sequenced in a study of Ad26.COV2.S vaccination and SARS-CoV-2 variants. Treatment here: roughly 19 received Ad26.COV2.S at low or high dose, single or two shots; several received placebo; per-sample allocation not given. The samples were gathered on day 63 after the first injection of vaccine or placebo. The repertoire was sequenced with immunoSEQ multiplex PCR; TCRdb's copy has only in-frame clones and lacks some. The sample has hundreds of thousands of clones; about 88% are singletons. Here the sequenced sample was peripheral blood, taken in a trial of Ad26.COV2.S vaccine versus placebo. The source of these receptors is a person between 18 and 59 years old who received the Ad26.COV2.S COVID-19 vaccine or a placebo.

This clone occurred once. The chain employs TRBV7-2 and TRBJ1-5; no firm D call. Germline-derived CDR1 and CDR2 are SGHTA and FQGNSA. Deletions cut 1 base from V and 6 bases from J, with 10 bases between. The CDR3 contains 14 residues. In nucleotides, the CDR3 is TGTGCCAGCAGCTTAGGGGTACGGAGTCAGCCCCAGCATTTT. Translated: CASSLGVRSQPQHF.

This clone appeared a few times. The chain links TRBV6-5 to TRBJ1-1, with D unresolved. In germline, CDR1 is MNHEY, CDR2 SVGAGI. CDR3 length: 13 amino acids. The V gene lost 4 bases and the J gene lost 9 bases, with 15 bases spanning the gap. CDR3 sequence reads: CASSFEGFPQAFF. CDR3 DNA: TGTGCCAGCAGTTTTGAGGGCTTCCCACAAGCTTTCTTT.

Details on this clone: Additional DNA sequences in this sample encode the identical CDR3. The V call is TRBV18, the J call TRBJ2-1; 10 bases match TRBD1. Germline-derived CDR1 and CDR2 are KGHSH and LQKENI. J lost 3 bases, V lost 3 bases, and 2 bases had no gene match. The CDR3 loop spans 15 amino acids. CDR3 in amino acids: CASSPGTGDYNEQFF. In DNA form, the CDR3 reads TGTGCCAGCTCACCGGGGACAGGGGACTACAATGAGCAGTTCTTC.

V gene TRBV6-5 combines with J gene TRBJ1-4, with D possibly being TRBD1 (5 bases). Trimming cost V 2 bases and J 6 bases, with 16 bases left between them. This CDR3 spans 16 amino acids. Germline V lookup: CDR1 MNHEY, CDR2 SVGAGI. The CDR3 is CASSYRGTGEDEKLFF. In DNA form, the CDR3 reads TGTGCCAGCAGTTACCGGGGCACGGGGGAAGATGAAAAACTGTTTTTT.

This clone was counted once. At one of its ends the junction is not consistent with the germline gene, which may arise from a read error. In DNA form, the CDR3 reads TGTGCCAGCAGCCTAACACCCGACTATGGCTACACCTTC. Translated: CASSLTPDYGYTF. The gene calls are TRBV7-3 and TRBJ1-2; no clear D. This CDR3 is 13 amino acids long. CDR1 and CDR2 (germline): SGHTA, FQGTGA. Full variable domain (missing parts from reference TRBV7-3 and TRBJ1-2): GAGVSQTPSNKVTEKGKYVELRCDPISGHTALYWYRQSLGQGPEFLIYFQGTGAADDSGLPNDRFFAVRPEGSVSTLKIQRTERGDSAVYLCASSLTPDYGYTFGSGTRLTVV.

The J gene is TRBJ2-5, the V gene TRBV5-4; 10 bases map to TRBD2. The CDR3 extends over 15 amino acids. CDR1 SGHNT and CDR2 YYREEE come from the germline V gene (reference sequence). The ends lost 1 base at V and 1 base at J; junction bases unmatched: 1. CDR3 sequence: CASSLSGGGQETQYF. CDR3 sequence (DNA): TGTGCCAGCAGCTTGAGCGGGGGGGGCCAAGAGACCCAGTACTTC.

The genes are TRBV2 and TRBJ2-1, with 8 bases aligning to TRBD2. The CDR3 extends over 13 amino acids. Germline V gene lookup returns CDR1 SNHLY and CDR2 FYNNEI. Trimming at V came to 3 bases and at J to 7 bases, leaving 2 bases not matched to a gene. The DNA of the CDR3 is TGTGCCAGCAGTGACCCGGGAGGGAATGAGCAGTTCTTC. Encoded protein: CASSDPGGNEQFF.

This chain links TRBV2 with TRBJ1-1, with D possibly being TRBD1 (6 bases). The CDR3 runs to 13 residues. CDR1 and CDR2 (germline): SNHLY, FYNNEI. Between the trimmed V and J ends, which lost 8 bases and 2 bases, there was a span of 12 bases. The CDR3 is CASGGQYNTEAFF. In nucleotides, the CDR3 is TGTGCCAGCGGGGGGCAGTACAACACTGAAGCTTTCTTT.

The CDR3 DNA reads TGTGCCAGCAGCCCTGGTAGGAGGAAGACCCAGTACTTC. Its protein is CASSPGRRKTQYF. The chain employs TRBV5-6 and TRBJ2-5, with D tentatively TRBD2 (5 bases). Trimming pared 4 bases from V and 6 bases from J, leaving 13 bases between. Germline assignment: CDR1 SGHDT and CDR2 YYEEEE. This CDR3 is 13 amino acids long.

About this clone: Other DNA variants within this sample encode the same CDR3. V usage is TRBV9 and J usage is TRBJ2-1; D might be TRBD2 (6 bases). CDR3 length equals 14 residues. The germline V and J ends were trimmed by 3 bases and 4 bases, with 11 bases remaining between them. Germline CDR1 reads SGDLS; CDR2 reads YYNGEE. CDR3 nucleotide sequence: TGTGCCAGCAGCGCTACCGGGACTTACAATGAGCAGTTCTTC. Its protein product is CASSATGTYNEQFF.